This T cell receptor beta chain was found in a study of identical twins' blood T cells. Study as a whole: Roughly 50 million reads covered roughly six alpha-chain and roughly six beta-chain libraries. Study findings and constraints: Top TCRbeta clonotypes were shared more with twin than unrelated donors.

This CDR3 comprises 15 residues. Trimming removed 5 bases from V and 0 bases from J; junction bases left unmatched: 3. CDR1 and CDR2 from the germline V gene are MGHDK and SYGVNS. All three twin pairs grew up together with likely shared infections and vaccines. One entry per CDR3 protein, called by TCRdb with MiXCR from the 5' RACE reads. The sample shows around 380,000 distinct CDR3 sequences, 25% to 35% of them seen only once. This clonotype was seen only a few times. Its target is unknown. This clonotype originated in a woman aged 18-50 years in good health. J is TRBJ2-1 and V is TRBV25-1; 8 bases match TRBD1. Sequencing was performed on PBMCs. The CDR3 nucleotides read TGTGCCAGCAGTCCTGGACAGGGCTCCTACAATGAGCAGTTCTTC. It yields the protein CASSPGQGSYNEQFF.